This T cell receptor beta chain stems from a study of response to subunit inactivated influenza vaccine. Whole-study findings and limits: The authors put forward the suggestion that each seasonal influenza vaccination may bring in only a limited number of new T cells.

MiXCR was run by TCRdb on the RT-PCR reads, yielding one entry per CDR3 protein. The repertoire holds 650,000 or so distinct CDR3 sequences, with approximately 15% as singletons. This clonotype showed up many times. What it binds is unknown. The CDR3 loop spans 12 amino acids. Between the trimmed V and J ends, which lost 5 bases and 5 bases, there was a span of 9 bases. The clonotype comes from a man aged 50-59 years who received an inactivated influenza vaccine. The sample was PBMCs from blood, taken around two weeks before vaccination. V gene TRBV12-3 or TRBV12-4 combines with J gene TRBJ2-5; D call uncertain. The CDR3 coding sequence is TGTGCCAGCAGTCTCCCCCCCGAGACCCAGTACTTC. It codes for CASSLPPETQYF.